One sample yielded the 5 T cell receptor beta chains listed below, sequenced in a study of blood T cell repertoires in COVID-19. Assay used: immunoSEQ multiplex PCR; TCRdb lists only in-frame clones, some missing. The table has under 170,000 clones, about four fifths seen once. Material for sequencing was peripheral blood. Receptors were obtained from a man between 65 and 85 years old with acute or convalescent COVID-19.

This clone was observed a handful of times. J is TRBJ1-4 and V is TRBV29-1; D remains ambiguous. CDR3 length: 13 residues. The germline CDR1 and CDR2 sequences are SQVTM and ANQGSEA. Trimming stripped 2 bases from V and 7 bases from J, with 11 bases between. DNA for the CDR3: TGCAGCGTTGAATACGGGTATAGTGAAAAACTGTTTTTT. Translating gives CSVEYGYSEKLFF.

This clone occurred a few times. This chain joins TRBV5-5 and TRBJ2-4; a possible D gene is TRBD1 (6 bases). V lost 0 bases and J 0 bases, leaving 16 bases between the germline ends. CDR3 size: 18 residues. In germline, CDR1 is SGHKS, CDR2 YYEKEE (reference sequence). CDR3 sequence: CASSLVVGQGIAKNIQYF. The CDR3 coding sequence is TGTGCCAGCAGCTTGGTTGTGGGGCAGGGGATAGCCAAAAACATTCAGTACTTC.

CDR3 loop: CASSRGTESNQPQHF. CDR3 nucleotide sequence: TGTGCCAGCAGCCGCGGGACAGAAAGCAATCAGCCCCAGCATTTT. The chain is built from TRBV7-9 and TRBJ1-5; TRBD1 aligns across 7 bases. The CDR3 loop spans 15 amino acids. Germline V gene data show CDR1 as SEHNR and CDR2 as FQNEAQ (reference sequence). V dropped 5 bases and J dropped 1; count of bases not matched to a gene: 5.

The rearrangement uses TRBV7-2 and TRBJ2-1; TRBD1 might be the D (6 bases). The CDR3 loop spans 14 amino acids. CDR1 and CDR2 (germline): SGHTA, FQGNSA. V lost 1 base and J 7 bases, leaving 11 bases between the germline ends. CDR3 sequence reads: CASSLGGGENEQFF. The CDR3 nucleotides are TGTGCCAGCAGCTTAGGAGGGGGTGAAAATGAGCAGTTCTTC.

The J gene is TRBJ2-7, the V gene TRBV15; TRBD1 matches at 10 bases. V shed 3 bases, J shed 5 bases, and the junction held 7 bases outside the gene matches. The CDR3 extends over 15 amino acids. CDR1 is LNHNV and CDR2 is YYDKDF in the germline V gene (reference sequence). CDR3: CATSSRQGAGHEQYF. CDR3 DNA sequence: TGTGCCACCAGCAGCCGACAGGGGGCTGGCCACGAGCAGTACTTC. The variable domain in full, completed from reference TRBV15 and TRBJ2-7, reads DAMVIQNPRYQVTQFGKPVTLSCSQTLNHNVMYWYQQKSSQAPKLLFHYYDKDFNNEADTPDNFQSRRPNTSFCFLDIRSPGLGDTAMYLCATSSRQGAGHEQYFGPGTRLTVT.